The following is a TCR beta chain sequence with its context. This clonotype was counted between two and nine times. Its binding antigen is unknown. The sample holds no much larger clone one base away, and base qualities are not on file. The entry originates in a study of patients and donors after allogeneic stem cell transplantation (dated by TCRdb to the early 2020s). The library was obtained by RT-PCR. This sample was sequenced with a NextSeq 550. The public reads were reanalyzed by TCRdb: fastp trimming at Q25, MiXCR alignment, in-frame beta chains only. All rows with the same CDR3 protein become a single entry with the most common DNA and genes. This sample gives about 40,000 distinct CDR3 sequences in total; 30% to 40% of them show up just once. The ten largest clones capture around 72% of the sample. The TCR sequence derives from a human donor who was either an allogeneic HSCT recipient or a stem cell or donor lymphocyte infusion donor (not recorded which). It is not recorded whose cells these are; they may come from a transplant donor. Input material: blood, either unsorted or a sorted T cell fraction (not recorded which).

Read as DNA, the sequence is TGTGCCAGCAGTTACTTCGGACGGTTCAATCAGCCCCAGCATTTT. This encodes CASSYFGRFNQPQHF. The rearranged segments are TRBV6-2 or TRBV6-3 and TRBJ1-5; the D gene is unclear. The germline V gene sets CDR1 to MNHEY and CDR2 to SVGEGT. V is shortened by 1 base, J by 3 bases, and the region joining them spans 10 bases. Inclusive of the bounding cysteine and phenylalanine, the CDR3 is 15 residues long. Only the CDR3 DNA stays, 45 bases, in frame from base 1.